The clone carrying this T cell receptor (beta chain) was observed a handful of times. Its antigen remains unknown. This sample is drawn from a study of T cells after yellow fever vaccination. Study-wide results and caveats: Secondary responses were weaker yet peaked faster, day 5 versus 15. The appearance of a small share of clonotypes in both CD4 and CD8 compartments was observed.

Conversion of TCR transcripts into cDNA relied on 5'RACE template switching, which added a universal primer site and UMIs. TCRdb called the 5' RACE reads again in MiXCR, with one record for every CDR3 protein. Counted here are 180,000 or so distinct CDR3 sequences, 9.5% to 11% occurring once; the ten biggest clones make up 36%. V was cut by 1 base and J by 1 base, with 8 bases left in between. The length of the CDR3 is 15 residues. Germline lookup yields CDR1 LNHDA and CDR2 SQIVND (reference sequence). V usage is TRBV19 and J usage is TRBJ2-1; D gene uncertain. This clonotype originated in a young man who received the YFV17D yellow fever vaccine. The sample in question was CD8+ T cells sorted from PBMCs, obtained 15 days after the yellow fever booster vaccination. This CDR3 is CASSIAGPSYNEQFF. CDR3 sequence (DNA): TGTGCCAGTAGTATAGCGGGCCCTTCCTACAATGAGCAGTTCTTC.